A single sample gave rise to the 13 T cell receptor beta chains below, sequenced in a study of metastatic and nonmetastatic thyroid tumors. TCRdb re-called clones via MiXCR from the PCR reads. The sample holds around 70,000 clones; roughly a sixth are singletons and the top ten take roughly 13%. All patients reached thyroid surgery having received no treatment beforehand. The sequencing sample was made of blood. The receptors originated from a female donor with papillary thyroid cancer or a benign thyroid nodule (not recorded which). Some clones in this sample may be carry-over from other donors' samples.

Regarding this clone: A much larger clone is a single base away; this may be a read error. V and J are TRBV16 and TRBJ1-6; D remains ambiguous. Germline CDR1 is KGHSY and CDR2 is FQNENV. CDR3 length: 14 residues. V lost 4 bases and J 5 bases, leaving 9 bases between the germline ends. CDR3 amino acids: CASSRREHNSPLHF. The CDR3 region has the DNA TGTGCCAGCAGCCGACGGGAACATAATTCACCCCTCCACTTT.

With regard to this clone: Germline and junction disagree at one end, which may indicate a read error. This chain uses TRBV6-4 with TRBJ1-5, with D hard to call. CDR1 is MRHNA and CDR2 is SNTAGT in the germline V gene. CDR3 length: 14 residues. The CDR3 sequence: CASRRRYSNRPQHF. As DNA, the CDR3 is TGTGCCAGCAGGAGAAGGTATAGCAATCGGCCCCAGCATTTT.

Ten or more counts support this clone. The chain has TRBV3-1 and TRBJ1-6; D is perhaps TRBD1 (6 bases). The CDR3 loop spans 14 amino acids. V was shortened by 5 bases and J by 8 bases, with 13 bases between the two germline ends. Germline loops: CDR1 LGHDT, CDR2 YNNKEL (reference sequence). The CDR3 reads CASSYQGYDSPLHF. The CDR3 DNA reads as TGTGCCAGCAGCTACCAGGGGTACGATTCACCCCTCCACTTT.

In this sample, this clone turned up many times. The genes are TRBV4-1 and TRBJ2-1; no clear D gene. The germline V gene has CDR1 MGHRA and CDR2 YSYEKL. The CDR3 is 15 residues long. V was trimmed by 0 bases and J by 5 bases, leaving 11 bases between them. The CDR3 coding sequence is TGCGCCAGCAGCCAAGAATCCCCCTTGGACAATGAGCAGTTCTTC. It yields the protein CASSQESPLDNEQFF.

This clone was seen a handful of times. A much larger clone is a single base away; this may be a read error. Other DNA sequences of this sample code for an identical CDR3. This chain joins TRBV18 and TRBJ1-1; D call uncertain. Germline CDR1 KGHSH, CDR2 LQKENI. The CDR3 length is 14 residues. This CDR3 is CASSPPGGFTEAFF. CDR3 sequence (DNA): TGTGCCAGCTCACCACCAGGAGGGTTCACTGAAGCGTTCTTT.

Notes on this clone: A read error is possible here, since a much larger clone lies one base away. Additional DNA sequences in this sample encode the identical CDR3. V and J are TRBV14 and TRBJ2-1; 9 bases match TRBD2. The CDR3 covers 15 residues. CDR1 is SGHDN and CDR2 is FVKESK in the germline V gene. V lost 4 bases to trimming and J lost 3 bases; unmatched junction nucleotides: 4. The CDR3 nucleotides read TGTGCCAGCAGCCCTACTAGCGGGTTCTACAATGAGCAGTTCTTC. The encoded protein is CASSPTSGFYNEQFF. The full variable domain, its missing parts supplied by reference TRBV14 and TRBJ2-1, is EAGVTQFPSHSVIEKGQTVTLRCDPISGHDNLYWYRRVMGKEIKFLLHFVKESKQDESGMPNNRFLAERTGGTYSTLKVQPAELEDSGVYFCASSPTSGFYNEQFFGPGTRLTVL.

The chain couples TRBV7-2 to TRBJ2-2, with TRBD2 identical over 13 bases. There are 15 residues in the CDR3. Germline loops: CDR1 SGHTA, CDR2 FQGNSA. The junction had 3 bases not matched to a gene; V was cut back by 6 bases and J by 5 bases. CDR3 in DNA: TGTGCCAGCAGTTGGACTAGCGGGGGTACCGGGGAGCTGTTTTTT. Protein: CASSWTSGGTGELFF.

In this sample, this clone turned up many times. This chain joins TRBV12-3 or TRBV12-4 and TRBJ1-2; 7 nucleotides match TRBD1. V was pared by 5 bases and J by 0 bases, with 6 bases of the junction left unmatched. This CDR3 is built from 15 residues. CDR3 in amino acids: CASSPTGYTNYGYTF. CDR3 bases: TGTGCCAGCAGTCCGACAGGGTATACTAACTATGGCTACACCTTC.

Ten or more counts support this clone. CDR3 DNA sequence: TGTGCCAGCACCAAGGGGGGGAATGAGCAGTTCTTC. Amino acids: CASTKGGNEQFF. This chain joins TRBV12-3 or TRBV12-4 and TRBJ2-1; the D gene is possibly TRBD2 (7 bases). There are 12 residues in the CDR3. The V gene lost 7 bases and the J gene lost 7 bases, with 11 bases spanning the gap.

Regarding this clone: Since a much larger clone is just one base distant, this may be a read error. The chain joins TRBV5-5 to TRBJ2-3; D gene uncertain. This CDR3 spans 13 amino acids. Germline CDR1 and CDR2: SGHKS and YYEKEE (reference sequence). CDR3 sequence reads: CASSLASTYTQYF. The CDR3 DNA is TGTGCCAGCAGCTTGGCCAGCACATATACGCAGTATTTT.

The V gene is TRBV6-2 or TRBV6-3, the J gene TRBJ1-2; maybe TRBD1 (5 bases). CDR3 length: 14 residues. Germline loops: CDR1 MNHEY, CDR2 SVGEGT. V lost 5 bases, J lost 3 bases, and 13 bases lay in between. CDR3 sequence: CASSRDLTYYGYTF. The CDR3 DNA sequence: TGTGCCAGCAGTCGGGACCTTACGTACTATGGCTACACCTTC.

The sample holds many counts of this clone. The V and J genes are TRBV4-2 and TRBJ1-5; possibly TRBD1 for D (5 bases). Trimming took 0 bases from V and 1 from J, leaving 7 bases between them. Germline CDR1 LGHNA, CDR2 YNFKEQ. This CDR3 region has 15 residues. The CDR3 region has the DNA TGTGCCAGCAGCCAAGAGGGACTCAGCAATCAGCCCCAGCATTTT. Translation gives CASSQEGLSNQPQHF.

This clone was recorded at least ten times. The chain is built from TRBV3-1 and TRBJ2-1, with TRBD2 as a possible D gene (6 bases). V shed 4 bases and J shed 8 bases, with 15 bases lying between them. This CDR3 region has 14 residues. Germline CDR1 is LGHDT and CDR2 is YNNKEL (reference sequence). The CDR3 bases are TGTGCCAGCAGCCCTGCGGGAATCCGCGATGAGCAGTTCTTC. Its translation: CASSPAGIRDEQFF.